One and the same sample provided the 2 T cell receptor beta chains below, sequenced in a study of PD-L1 blockade in urothelial cancer. The data were produced by immunoSEQ multiplex PCR, yet TCRdb's version contains in-frame clones alone and is incomplete. The repertoire holds some 51,000 clones, with 70% to 90% as singletons. The specimen comprised PBMCs, sampled around atezolizumab (anti-PD-L1) treatment. These receptors were collected from a man aged 55 to 69 with urothelial cancer.

The chain couples TRBV19 to TRBJ2-1; 8 bases line up with TRBD1. Germline-derived CDR1 and CDR2 are LNHDA and SQIVND (reference sequence). Trimming removed 6 bases from V and 2 bases from J; junction bases left unmatched: 9. The CDR3 contains 16 residues. The CDR3 loop reads CASSSGGPVAYNEQFF. CDR3 nucleotide sequence: TGTGCCAGTAGCTCAGGGGGCCCCGTCGCCTACAATGAGCAGTTCTTC.

The chain has TRBV5-1 and TRBJ2-7; the D gene is possibly TRBD1 (6 bases). Trimming took off 3 bases at V and 2 bases at J, with 15 bases between the two ends. The CDR3 extends over 15 amino acids. Germline CDR1 is SGHRS and CDR2 is YFSETQ. CDR3 in amino acids: CASSWHPGQTYEQYF. In nucleotides, the CDR3 is TGCGCCAGCAGCTGGCATCCGGGACAAACCTACGAGCAGTACTTC.